Listed below are T cell receptor beta chains from one sample, sequenced in a study of blood T cell repertoires in COVID-19. Using immunoSEQ multiplex PCR, the repertoire was profiled, and TCRdb retains in-frame clones only, with some absent. The top ten clones hold 1.4% of a sample with about 58,000 clones, approximately 90% of them seen once. The specimen sequenced was peripheral blood. Every receptor here comes from a man aged 55 to 70 with acute or convalescent COVID-19. Each CDR3 is given with its conserved first and last residue. Each record gives: V gene, CDR3 length, CDR3 protein.

>TRBV7-8|12
CASSLTGGTQYF
>TRBV11-2|14
CASSPSGRANEQFF
>TRBV9|16
CASSVGGQGVTDTQYF
>TRBV24-1|13
CATSRGGTPGYTF
>TRBV6-5|14
CASSLTGGSAEAFF
>TRBV24-1|16
CATSDQLAGGLGELFF
>TRBV4-1|14
CASSQVPEPYEQYF
>TRBV28|15
CASTLAFYGSDTQYF
>TRBV21-1|17
CASSKFRQPRIRHGYTF
>TRBV6-5|14
CASRLDIDSIGYTF
>TRBV7-8|13
CASRTGIQETQYF
>TRBV5-1|13
CASSLDSLTEAFF
>TRBV7-2|15
CASSLVAGNGYGYTF
>TRBV20-1|10
CSARVMEAFF
>TRBV19|16
CASSISGQHPYYEQYF
>TRBV7-8|15
CASSFTGNENYGYTF
>TRBV6-5|13
CASSYEPSSPLHF
>TRBV10-3|14
CAIRPDQGWHEQYF